Listed below are T cell receptor beta chains from one sample, sequenced in a study of T cells expressing NK-cell markers. TCRdb re-called the 5' RACE reads; one entry per CDR3 protein, DNA not given. The repertoire table contains hundreds of thousands of distinct CDR3 sequences. The specimen was blood T cells: a sorted CD56 or NKG2C T cell subset, CD4+ or CD8+ T cells, or bulk PBMC T cells (not recorded which). The receptors stem from a man between 18 and 35 years old in good health. Each CDR3 is given with its conserved first and last residue. The order of the fields is V gene, J gene, CDR3 protein.

>TRBV5-5|TRBJ2-6
CASSPTTGPGANVLTF
>TRBV6-1|TRBJ2-2
CASSRGLRLGSSGELFF
>TRBV29-1|TRBJ2-2
CSAGPEQGRTGELFF
>TRBV5-1|TRBJ2-1
CASSLPTAPYNEQFF
>TRBV6-5|TRBJ2-2
CASKFYSTGELFF
>TRBV20-1|TRBJ2-2
CSASTTATGELFF
>TRBV5-6|TRBJ2-5
CASSLGTVGTRQYF
>TRBV10-2|TRBJ2-7
CASVSLAGAKVYEQYF
>TRBV9|TRBJ2-3
CASGGPFTDTQYF
>TRBV5-6|TRBJ2-7
CASSSDGRWDEQYF
>TRBV5-1|TRBJ2-7
CASSLARSRTGHYEQYF
>TRBV12-3/TRBV12-4|TRBJ2-1
CAEAPSGTYNEQFF
>TRBV5-5|TRBJ1-2
CASRPPGSRDGYTF
>TRBV3-1|TRBJ2-3
CASSQENGLHTQYF
>TRBV10-3|TRBJ2-3
CAISRGRKTSTDTQYF
>TRBV6-2/TRBV6-3|TRBJ2-7
CASSGGQGRIYEQYF
>TRBV4-1|TRBJ2-3
CASSHDNPAAGGGTDTQYF
>TRBV5-6|TRBJ2-1
CASSGLGLVINEQFF
>TRBV20-1|TRBJ2-3
CARLGGSTDTQYF
>TRBV7-3|TRBJ2-3
CASSWISGGTDTQYF
>TRBV29-1|TRBJ2-5
CSVARLRDNQETQYF
>TRBV12-3/TRBV12-4|TRBJ2-3
CASSLQRGSTDTQYF
>TRBV5-1|TRBJ2-2
CASSGGEQSNRELFF
>TRBV20-1|TRBJ2-1
CSARDPASGRAGYNEQFF
>TRBV4-3|TRBJ2-2
CASSQDPRAYTGELFF
>TRBV16|TRBJ2-1
CASSPRAGPYNEQFF
>TRBV10-3|TRBJ2-1
CAISPGGGNYNEQFF
>TRBV4-3|TRBJ2-1
CASSQGVGRFSYNEQFF
>TRBV5-1|TRBJ2-1
CASSLGLAANNEQFF
>TRBV11-2|TRBJ2-1
CASSLETRGSGNEQFF
>TRBV5-1|TRBJ2-1
CASRTLQVYNEQFF
>TRBV4-2|TRBJ2-4
CASSQGEAAKNIQYF
>TRBV6-5|TRBJ1-3
CASSYPLGQGVRNTIYF
>TRBV15|TRBJ2-1
CATQDRLSYNEQFF
>TRBV29-1|TRBJ2-7
CSVLTSGSYEQYF
>TRBV10-3|TRBJ1-6
CAISESIDSYNSPLHF
>TRBV12-3/TRBV12-4|TRBJ2-3
CASSNQGSTDTQYF
>TRBV5-1|TRBJ2-7
CASARQVTYEQYF
>TRBV2|TRBJ2-2
CASSVSGEAAGGELFF
>TRBV4-2|TRBJ1-1
CASSQEGRVGEAFF
>TRBV20-1|TRBJ2-1
CSAYPGLAGSPSYNEQFF
>TRBV29-1|TRBJ2-1
CSATSGIASFYNEQFF
>TRBV7-9|TRBJ2-5
CASSFLDREETQYF
>TRBV12-3/TRBV12-4|TRBJ2-1
CASSTSVYNEQFF
>TRBV12-3/TRBV12-4|TRBJ2-1
CASSLFAGTSSYNEQFF
>TRBV12-3/TRBV12-4|TRBJ2-3
CASSLHGTSGSETDTQYF
>TRBV10-3|TRBJ1-2
CAISDGGNYGYTF
>TRBV20-1|TRBJ2-5
CSASLSGTSGETQYF
>TRBV11-3|TRBJ2-2
CASSTRRTNTGELFF
>TRBV15|TRBJ1-6
CATSTGGDNSPLHF
>TRBV20-1|TRBJ1-2
CSARDAAGYGYTF
>TRBV9|TRBJ2-7
CASSVKDSYYEQYF
>TRBV12-3/TRBV12-4|TRBJ2-1
CASSSLPGAQVFF